In this sample, the clone carrying this T cell receptor beta chain turned up a few times. Its antigen is currently unknown. Primers included in the PCR were 60 Vbeta and 13 Jbeta primers. Data came from immunoSEQ multiplex PCR; TCRdb stores just in-frame clones and leaves some out. The table lists tens of thousands of clones, roughly 73% of them singletons, with approximately 2.3% in the top ten. This entry is derived from a study of cytomegalovirus exposure and HLA in healthy donors. The CDR3 sequence is 14 residues long. Germline values: CDR1 MDHEN, CDR2 SYDVKM. Trimming cost V 10 bases and J 5 bases, with 20 bases left between them. Whole-study results and caveats: There were a few CMV-associated chains whose specificity for CMV antigens was confirmed in vitro.

This sequence originates from a man in his forties or fifties in good health and CMV-seronegative. The sequenced sample was PBMCs. The chain couples TRBV28 to TRBJ1-2; D unclear. For the CDR3, the DNA is TGTGCCACCCCCCGGAAAGGGAGTAGGTATGGCTACACCTTC. The encoded protein is CATPRKGSRYGYTF.